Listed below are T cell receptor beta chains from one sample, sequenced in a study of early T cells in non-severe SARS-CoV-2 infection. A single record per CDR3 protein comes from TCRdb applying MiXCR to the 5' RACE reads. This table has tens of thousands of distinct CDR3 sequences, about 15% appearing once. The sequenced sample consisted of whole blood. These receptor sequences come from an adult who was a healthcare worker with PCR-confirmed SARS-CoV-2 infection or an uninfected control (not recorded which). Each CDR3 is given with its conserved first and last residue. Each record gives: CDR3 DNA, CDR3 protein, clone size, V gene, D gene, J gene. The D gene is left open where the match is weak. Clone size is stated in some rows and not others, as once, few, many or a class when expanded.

TGTGCCAGCAGCTCCTACCTTACTAACACCGGGGAGCTGTTTTTT CASSSYLTNTGELFF many TRBV7-9 - TRBJ2-2
TGCGCCAGCAGCTTGAGGACAGGGGAGTACGAGCAGTACTTC CASSLRTGEYEQYF few TRBV5-1 TRBD1 TRBJ2-7
TGTGCCAGCAGGTGGCCGGGACTAGCGGGGGGAACTAGCACAGATACGCAGTATTTT CASRWPGLAGGTSTDTQYF - TRBV2 TRBD2 TRBJ2-3
TGTGCCAGCAGCTCACAGGGGGGAGCCGGGGAGCTGTTTTTT CASSSQGGAGELFF - TRBV7-6 TRBD1 TRBJ2-2
TGTGCCAGCAGCCCGGGGAACAGGGGCACTGAAGCTTTCTTT CASSPGNRGTEAFF many TRBV7-9 TRBD1 TRBJ1-1
TGTGCCAGCGGAGGGGAGCGGGAGGGGGCAGAGACCCAGTACTTC CASGGEREGAETQYF few TRBV5-4 TRBD2 TRBJ2-5
TGTGCCAGCAGCCCCGGGGTGGACACTGAAGCTTTCTTT CASSPGVDTEAFF - TRBV7-9 - TRBJ1-1
TGTGCCAGCAGTTTATATGTCGGCACCGGGGAGCTGTTTTTT CASSLYVGTGELFF many TRBV28 - TRBJ2-2
TGTGCCAGCAGCTTAACGCGTGAGACCCAGTACTTC CASSLTRETQYF - TRBV11-1 - TRBJ2-5
TGCAGCGCCGGGGGACAGGGGAAAAACATTCAGTACTTC CSAGGQGKNIQYF - TRBV29-1 TRBD1 TRBJ2-4
TGTGCCAGCAGAGGGGGGCCAGGCACAGATACGCAGTATTTT CASRGGPGTDTQYF few TRBV28 - TRBJ2-3
TGTGCCAGCTCACCCGCCTTGCGGGTAACAGGGGGCCCCTACGAGCAGTACTTC CASSPALRVTGGPYEQYF many TRBV18 TRBD1 TRBJ2-7
TGTGCCAGCTCACCACCACAAGAGAACACCGGGGAGCTGTTTTTT CASSPPQENTGELFF - TRBV18 - TRBJ2-2
TGTGCCATCAGTGAGAGGGGGAAAGGGAACACTGAAGCTTTCTTT CAISERGKGNTEAFF few TRBV10-3 - TRBJ1-1
TGTGCCAGCAGTGAAGAGGTCAGCTCCTACGAGCAGTACTTC CASSEEVSSYEQYF - TRBV2 - TRBJ2-7
TGCAGCGCGGGAACAGGAACCTACGAGCAGTACTTC CSAGTGTYEQYF few TRBV29-1 - TRBJ2-7
TGTGCCAGCAGCGTAGACGGGAGCAATCAGCCCCAGCATTTT CASSVDGSNQPQHF few TRBV9 - TRBJ1-5
TGTGCCAGCAGCTTAGATAGGGGGGCTATATCCTACAATGAGCAGTTCTTC CASSLDRGAISYNEQFF few TRBV11-2 - TRBJ2-1
TGCGCCAGCAGCCAAGACACCTACACTGAAGCTTTCTTT CASSQDTYTEAFF - TRBV4-3 - TRBJ1-1
TGCAGTGCTAGAGATATAAGACAGTTCTACGAGCAGTACTTC CSARDIRQFYEQYF - TRBV20-1 - TRBJ2-7
TGTGCCAGCAGCCAAGAGGGACTACCTAGCACAGATACGCAGTATTTT CASSQEGLPSTDTQYF - TRBV3-1 TRBD2 TRBJ2-3
TGTGCCAGCAGCTTAGAAGGGCAGGGATCGACTGAAGCTTTCTTT CASSLEGQGSTEAFF many TRBV7-9 - TRBJ1-1
TGTGCCAGCTCACCATCCGGAAAGGACAATATCTACAATGAGCAGTTCTTC CASSPSGKDNIYNEQFF many TRBV18 - TRBJ2-1
TGTGCCAGCAGCGGGGTCAGGGACGGCTATGGTGAGCAGTTCTTC CASSGVRDGYGEQFF few TRBV11-2 - TRBJ2-1
TGTGCCAGCAGCCAAGATAAAGGAGGGTACCGCCGGGTCATATATTTT CASSQDKGGYRRVIYF - TRBV3-1 - TRBJ1-3
TGTGCCAGCTCCCTCGACGACGGACAGGGCCGGGGCTACACCTTC CASSLDDGQGRGYTF many TRBV18 TRBD1 TRBJ1-2
TGTGCCAGCAGCTTAGAGTGGGGCAGGGCGAACACTGAAGCTTTCTTT CASSLEWGRANTEAFF many TRBV11-2 - TRBJ1-1
TGTGCCAGCAGTGGAGTTAACTCGGGGGGTGAAAAACTGTTTTTT CASSGVNSGGEKLFF - TRBV6-1 - TRBJ1-4
TGTGCCAGCAGTCAAACAGGGGGGAGTCAGCCCCAGCATTTT CASSQTGGSQPQHF few TRBV12-3/TRBV12-4 TRBD1 TRBJ1-5
TGTGCCAGCTCACCACTCGAGAGTAGTGAAGCTTTCTTT CASSPLESSEAFF few TRBV18 - TRBJ1-1
TGCGCCAGCAGCTTGGCAGGGGGCGGTGAAAAACTGTTTTTT CASSLAGGGEKLFF - TRBV5-1 TRBD1 TRBJ1-4
TGTGCCAGCAGTTTAGAAACAGGGGGCGAGCAGTACTTC CASSLETGGEQYF few TRBV12-3/TRBV12-4 TRBD1 TRBJ2-7
TGTGCCAGCAGCTCCCGGACGGATACCGGGGAGCTGTTTTTT CASSSRTDTGELFF many TRBV21-1 - TRBJ2-2
TGTGCCATCAGTGAGTCCCAGGTCCCTTCTACGGAGACCCAGTACTTC CAISESQVPSTETQYF - TRBV10-3 - TRBJ2-5
TGTGCCAGCAGCTTAGTGGTGCAGAGGTACAATGAGCAGTTCTTC CASSLVVQRYNEQFF - TRBV11-2 - TRBJ2-1
TGTGCCAGCTCACCACAGGACAGGAACACTGAAGCTTTCTTT CASSPQDRNTEAFF many TRBV18 - TRBJ1-1
TGTGCCACCCTCGATTTCTCCTATAATTCACCCCTCCACTTT CATLDFSYNSPLHF many TRBV28 - TRBJ1-6
TGTGCCAGCAGCTTGGTAATCGGTCGACGTAGCGACGAGCAGTACTTC CASSLVIGRRSDEQYF - TRBV5-8 - TRBJ2-7
TGTGCCAGCAGCTTAGGAGGTGGCATCGGTGAAAAACTGTTTTTT CASSLGGGIGEKLFF - TRBV11-2 - TRBJ1-4
TGTGCCAGCAGCTTATCGTGGGGTCATAGCACAGATACGCAGTATTTT CASSLSWGHSTDTQYF - TRBV11-3 - TRBJ2-3
TGTGCCAGCACCCCTAGGGAGAACTATGGCTACACCTTC CASTPRENYGYTF - TRBV7-8 - TRBJ1-2
TGTGCCAGCAACCCTGGGTCTAACTATGGCTACACCTTC CASNPGSNYGYTF - TRBV6-1 - TRBJ1-2
TGTGCCAGCTCATGGGCTCAGGAGACCTACGAGCAGTACTTC CASSWAQETYEQYF - TRBV18 - TRBJ2-7
TGTGCCAGCAGCATGACGACAGGGGTGGAGACCCAGTACTTC CASSMTTGVETQYF - TRBV12-3/TRBV12-4 TRBD1 TRBJ2-5
TGTGCCAGCAGTTACTTGCGGGGGGGCATAAATGAGCAGTTCTTC CASSYLRGGINEQFF few TRBV6-2/TRBV6-3 TRBD2 TRBJ2-1
TGTGCCAGCAGAGGACAGGGGGCAGGAAAAGAGACCCAGTACTTC CASRGQGAGKETQYF - TRBV28 TRBD1 TRBJ2-5
TGTGCCAGCAGTAAGGGGCCCTCCTACGAGCAGTACTTC CASSKGPSYEQYF once TRBV28 - TRBJ2-7